This TCR beta chain was observed in a study of OX40 agonist ivuxolimab in advanced cancers. Turning to the study itself: Patients were roughly 87% male with ages roughly 20 to 90, mean about 54.

The repertoire was sequenced with immunoSEQ multiplex PCR; TCRdb's copy has only in-frame clones and lacks some. The sample has approximately 48,000 clones, roughly 80% seen once. This CDR3 is 14 amino acids long. J gave up 6 bases and V 5 bases, and 6 bases lay outside the gene matches. CDR1 and CDR2 from the germline V gene are KGHSH and LQKENI. The sample here was CD4+ or CD8+ T cells sorted from blood, taken in a trial of the OX40 agonist ivuxolimab. The gene calls are TRBV18 and TRBJ1-4; 7 bases align to TRBD1. The source of this sequence is an adult with an advanced solid tumor such as melanoma, head and neck, liver or kidney cancer. The CDR3: CASSAGTADEKLFF. In DNA form, the CDR3 reads TGTGCCAGCTCAGCCGGGACAGCCGATGAAAAACTGTTTTTT.